Sequencing of this T cell receptor (beta chain) was carried out in a study of early T cells in non-severe SARS-CoV-2 infection. Study-wide context: Chains were unpaired, as sequencing was done on bulk RNA from unsorted whole blood. Study-wide points: A preference for anti-spike CD8 responses marked VDJdb matching, which missed private and CD4 specificities.

Individual cDNA molecules received unique molecular identifiers during library preparation. TCRdb analysed the 5' RACE reads with MiXCR anew, one entry per CDR3 protein. The data show about 33,000 distinct CDR3 sequences, more than 5% seen once. Germline CDR1 reads MNHEY; CDR2 reads SVGEGT. Trimming stripped 6 bases from V and 5 bases from J, with 10 bases between. The CDR3 loop spans 13 amino acids. Remarks on this clonotype: The target antigen is unknown.

Material for sequencing was whole blood. J is TRBJ2-2 and V is TRBV6-2 or TRBV6-3; D is uncertain. This TCR was recovered from an adult who was a healthcare worker with PCR-confirmed SARS-CoV-2 infection or an uninfected control (not recorded which). Here the CDR3 DNA reads TGTGCCAGCAGGAAGACGGTAACCGGGGAGCTGTTTTTT. Its translation: CASRKTVTGELFF.